This T cell receptor (beta chain) was sequenced in a study of shared clonotypes between healthy human individuals. Overall study context: Two women and three men aged 18 to 49 served as donors. Three plates each covered CD4 naive and memory; CD8 naive two, CD8 memory one. Study-wide results and caveats: Read depth was anticipated to influence clonotype sharing among donors.

Method: immunoSEQ multiplex PCR; TCRdb's copy keeps in-frame clones and lacks some. The sample includes a few million clones, approximately 94% of them seen just once. The CD4+ fraction was divided into a CD45RA+ naive subset and a CD45RA-negative memory subset. Trimming shortened V by 8 bases and J by 0 bases, and 13 bases separated the two germline ends. Germline V gene lookup returns CDR1 MNHEY and CDR2 SVGAGI. The CDR3 is 14 amino acids. Worth noting for this clone: What it binds is not known.

The TCR originated in a young man in good health. Sequenced input: naive CD4+ T cells sorted from blood. Subset defined: CD45RA+ positively selected. The V gene is TRBV6-5, the J gene TRBJ1-2, with D uncertain. The CDR3 protein is CASFSWGTNYGYTF. Here the CDR3 DNA reads TGTGCCAGCTTCTCGTGGGGAACTAACTATGGCTACACCTTC.